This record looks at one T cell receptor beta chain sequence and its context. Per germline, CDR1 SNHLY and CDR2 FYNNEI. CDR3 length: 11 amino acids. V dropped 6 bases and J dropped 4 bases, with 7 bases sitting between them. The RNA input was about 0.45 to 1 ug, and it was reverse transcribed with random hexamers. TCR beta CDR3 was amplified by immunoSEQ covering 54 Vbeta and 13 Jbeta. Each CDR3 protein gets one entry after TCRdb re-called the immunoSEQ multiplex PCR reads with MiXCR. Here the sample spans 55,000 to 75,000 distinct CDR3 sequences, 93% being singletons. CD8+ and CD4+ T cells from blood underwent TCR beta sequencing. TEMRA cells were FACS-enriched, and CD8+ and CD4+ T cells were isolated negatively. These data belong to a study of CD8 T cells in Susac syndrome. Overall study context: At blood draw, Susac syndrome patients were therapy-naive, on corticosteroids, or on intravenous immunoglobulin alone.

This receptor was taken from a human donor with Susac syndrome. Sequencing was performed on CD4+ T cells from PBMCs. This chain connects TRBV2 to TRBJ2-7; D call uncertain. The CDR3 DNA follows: TGTGCCAGCAGGAGTGAGTACGAGCAGTACTTC. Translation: CASRSEYEQYF.